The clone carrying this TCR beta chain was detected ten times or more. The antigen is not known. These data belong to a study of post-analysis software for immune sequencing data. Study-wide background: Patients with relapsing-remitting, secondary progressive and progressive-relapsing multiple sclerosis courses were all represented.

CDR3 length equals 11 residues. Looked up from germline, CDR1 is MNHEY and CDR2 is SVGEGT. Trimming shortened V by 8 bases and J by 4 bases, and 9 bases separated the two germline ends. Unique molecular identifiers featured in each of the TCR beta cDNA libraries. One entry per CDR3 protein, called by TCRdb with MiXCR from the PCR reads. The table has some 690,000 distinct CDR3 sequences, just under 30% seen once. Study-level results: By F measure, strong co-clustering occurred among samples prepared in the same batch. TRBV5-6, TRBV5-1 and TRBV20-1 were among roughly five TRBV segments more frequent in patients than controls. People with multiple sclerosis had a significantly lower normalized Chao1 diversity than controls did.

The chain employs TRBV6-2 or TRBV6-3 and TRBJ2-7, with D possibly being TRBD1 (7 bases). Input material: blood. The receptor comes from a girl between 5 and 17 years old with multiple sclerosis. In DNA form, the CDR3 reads TGTGCCAGCCAGGGGGGATACGAGCAGTACTTC. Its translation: CASQGGYEQYF.